This T cell receptor beta chain was sequenced for a study of cytomegalovirus exposure and HLA in healthy donors. J lost 12 bases, V lost 7 bases, and 20 bases had no gene match. In germline, CDR1 is SQVTM, CDR2 ANQGSEA. The CDR3 is made up of 17 amino acids. Assay used: immunoSEQ multiplex PCR; TCRdb lists only in-frame clones, some missing. The data show 150,000 to 200,000 clones, with 75% to 85% seen just once and roughly 13% held by the top ten. The clonotype originates from a woman aged 30 to 39 in good health and CMV-seropositive. Sequencing was done on a sample of PBMCs. The chain recombines TRBV29-1 with TRBJ2-1; 14 bases fit TRBD2. The chain's CDR3 is CSAVGLAGAPGEIRQFF. The CDR3, as DNA: TGCAGCGCAGTGGGACTAGCGGGAGCTCCGGGAGAGATAAGGCAGTTCTTC.